This T cell receptor (beta chain) appears in the sequencing data of a study of early T cells in non-severe SARS-CoV-2 infection. A single record per CDR3 protein comes from TCRdb applying MiXCR to the 5' RACE reads. Here the sample spans fewer than 130,000 distinct CDR3 sequences, roughly 12% being singletons. Overall study findings and caveats: VDJdb-based annotation leaned toward anti-spike CD8 responses and missed private and CD4 specificities.

About this clonotype: What it binds is unknown.

Germline-derived CDR1 and CDR2 are DFQATT and SNEGSKA (reference sequence). The CDR3 spans 13 residues. J gave up 7 bases and V 5 bases, and 6 bases lay outside the gene matches. The gene calls are TRBV20-1 and TRBJ1-4; 8 nucleotides align to TRBD1. The sample in question was whole blood, obtained at baseline. The clonotype comes from an adult who was a healthcare worker with PCR-confirmed SARS-CoV-2 infection or an uninfected control (not recorded which). The CDR3 nucleotides read TGCAGTGCTTGTACAGGGGGGGGTGAAAAACTGTTTTTT. It yields the protein CSACTGGGEKLFF.